The entry that follows covers one T cell receptor (beta chain) sequence. The assay was immunoSEQ multiplex PCR, and TCRdb's table has in-frame clones only and misses some. The table includes 120,000 or so clones, 80% to 90% detected once. This sample was included in a study of control samples from healthy donors and cancer patients. CDR1 MDHEN and CDR2 SYDVKM come from the germline V gene. This CDR3 is 17 amino acids long. Trimming at V came to 5 bases and at J to 4 bases, leaving 9 bases not matched to a gene. This receptor was taken from a young man in good health. The chain recombines TRBV28 with TRBJ2-2; 11 bases are shared with TRBD1. The sample taken for sequencing was blood. The CDR3 nucleotides read TGTGCCAGCAGTCTACTCGGGACAGGGGGACTCACCGGGGAGCTGTTTTTT. Translation: CASSLLGTGGLTGELFF.